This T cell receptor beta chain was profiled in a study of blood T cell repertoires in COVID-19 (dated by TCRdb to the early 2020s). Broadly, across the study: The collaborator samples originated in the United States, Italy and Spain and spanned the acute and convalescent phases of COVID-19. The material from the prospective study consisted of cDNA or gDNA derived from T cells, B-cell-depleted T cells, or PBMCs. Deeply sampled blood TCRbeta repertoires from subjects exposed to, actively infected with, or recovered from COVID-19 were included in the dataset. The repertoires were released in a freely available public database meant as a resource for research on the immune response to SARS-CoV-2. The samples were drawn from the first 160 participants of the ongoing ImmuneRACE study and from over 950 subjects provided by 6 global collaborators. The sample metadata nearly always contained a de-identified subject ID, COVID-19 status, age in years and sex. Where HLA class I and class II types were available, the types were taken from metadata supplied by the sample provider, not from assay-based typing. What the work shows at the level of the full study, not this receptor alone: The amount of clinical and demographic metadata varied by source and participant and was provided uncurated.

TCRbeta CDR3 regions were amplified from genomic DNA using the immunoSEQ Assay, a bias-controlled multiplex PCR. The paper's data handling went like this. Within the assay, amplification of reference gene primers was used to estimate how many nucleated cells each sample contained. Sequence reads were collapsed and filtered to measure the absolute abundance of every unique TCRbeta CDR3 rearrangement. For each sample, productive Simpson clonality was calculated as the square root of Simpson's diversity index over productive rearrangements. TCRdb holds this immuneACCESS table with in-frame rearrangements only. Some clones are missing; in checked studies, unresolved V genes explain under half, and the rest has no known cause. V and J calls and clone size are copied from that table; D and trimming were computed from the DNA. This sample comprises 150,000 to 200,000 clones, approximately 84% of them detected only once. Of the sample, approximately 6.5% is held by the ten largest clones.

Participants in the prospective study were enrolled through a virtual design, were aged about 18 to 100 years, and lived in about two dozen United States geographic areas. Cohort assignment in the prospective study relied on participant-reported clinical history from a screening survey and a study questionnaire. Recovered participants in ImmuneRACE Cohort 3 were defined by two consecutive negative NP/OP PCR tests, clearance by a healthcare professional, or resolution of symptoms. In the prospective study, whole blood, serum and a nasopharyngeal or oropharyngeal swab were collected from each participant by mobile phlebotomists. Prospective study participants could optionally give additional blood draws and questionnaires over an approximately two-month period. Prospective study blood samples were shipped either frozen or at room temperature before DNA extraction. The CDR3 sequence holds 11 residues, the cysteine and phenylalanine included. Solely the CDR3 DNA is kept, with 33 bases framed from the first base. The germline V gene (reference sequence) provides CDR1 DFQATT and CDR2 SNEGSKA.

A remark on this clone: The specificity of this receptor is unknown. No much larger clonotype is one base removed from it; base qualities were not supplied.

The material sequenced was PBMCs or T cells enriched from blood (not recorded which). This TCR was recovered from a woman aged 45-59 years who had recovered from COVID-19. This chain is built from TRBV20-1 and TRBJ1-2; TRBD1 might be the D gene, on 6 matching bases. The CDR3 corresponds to CSGRTDYGYTF. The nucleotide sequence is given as TGCAGCGGTCGGACAGACTATGGCTACACCTTC.